Following are 27 T cell receptor beta chains from one sample sequenced in a study of blood T cells in healthy people across ages. A second PCR of about 7 to 12 cycles used a sample-barcoded 5' primer and a J-beta primer mix. TCRdb re-called the 5' RACE reads with MiXCR, one entry per CDR3 protein. The table lists 850,000 to 1,000,000 distinct CDR3 sequences, roughly 51% of them singletons. The sample was blood. The receptors derive from an older woman in good health.

The V gene is TRBV12-3 or TRBV12-4, the J gene TRBJ2-5; D unclear. The J call may be faulty, since TRBJ2-4 better matches the DNA end. This CDR3 is built from 15 residues. This CDR3 reads CASSLSKAGKNIQYF. The CDR3 nucleotides read TGTGCCAGCAGTTTAAGTAAGGCCGGGAAAAACATTCAGTACTTC.

This clonotype was counted only a few times. The genes are TRBV4-1 and TRBJ2-7; 10 bases match TRBD2. CDR1 is MGHRA, CDR2 YSYEKL, per germline. The CDR3 totals 17 residues. V shed 0 bases, J shed 6 bases, and the junction held 11 bases outside the gene matches. CDR3 loop: CASSQDGSPSGRGEQYF. The CDR3 bases are TGCGCCAGCAGCCAAGATGGTTCCCCTAGCGGGAGAGGCGAGCAGTACTTC.

The J gene is TRBJ1-6, the V gene TRBV20-1, with unresolved D. Trimming took 3 bases from V and 6 from J, leaving 12 bases between them. The CDR3 runs 14 residues. In germline, CDR1 is DFQATT, CDR2 SNEGSKA (reference sequence). CDR3 loop: CSASGKFGNSPLHF. The CDR3 DNA is TGCAGTGCTAGCGGGAAGTTTGGTAATTCACCCCTCCACTTT.

Ten or more counts support this clonotype. The rearrangement joins TRBV7-2 to TRBJ1-2; 9 positions agree with TRBD1. V was clipped by 1 base and J by 8 bases; unmatched bases: 5. Germline loops: CDR1 SGHTA, CDR2 FQGNSA. The CDR3 totals 14 residues. CDR3 in amino acids: CASSLDPGQGGYTF. The CDR3 DNA reads as TGTGCCAGCAGCTTAGATCCCGGACAGGGGGGCTACACCTTC.

V gene TRBV6-1 combines with J gene TRBJ1-5; D is possibly TRBD1 (5 bases). Trimming pared 6 bases from V and 6 bases from J, leaving 15 bases between. The germline V gene encodes CDR1 MNHNS and CDR2 SASEGT. This CDR3 has 14 residues. The DNA of the CDR3 is TGTGCCAGCAGGGGCGTGACAGCTCTTCAGCCCCAGCATTTT. The encoded protein is CASRGVTALQPQHF.

About this clonotype: Sequence at one end of the junction differs from germline and may be a read error. This chain connects TRBV20-1 to TRBJ2-3, with D maybe TRBD2 (6 bases). The length of the CDR3 is 13 residues. CDR1 is DFQATT, CDR2 SNEGSKA, per germline (reference sequence). Here the CDR3 DNA reads TGCAGTGCTAGGAGGCGGGATCCAGATACGCGGTATTTT. It is translated as CSARRRDPDTRYF.

The chain combines TRBV20-1 with TRBJ2-1; 10 nucleotides agree with TRBD2. The CDR3 runs to 14 residues. J lost 10 bases, V lost 4 bases, and 10 bases had no gene match. The germline CDR1 and CDR2 sequences are DFQATT and SNEGSKA (reference sequence). The CDR3 sequence is CSATGTSVLQEQFF. In nucleotides, the CDR3 is TGCAGTGCTACCGGGACTAGCGTACTACAAGAGCAGTTCTTC.

This sequence joins TRBV11-1 and TRBJ2-1; 7 bases are shared with TRBD1. Unmatched junction bases numbered 10, after V lost 8 bases and J lost 6 bases. This CDR3 spans 14 amino acids. Looked up from germline, CDR1 is SGHAT and CDR2 is FQDESV (reference sequence). The CDR3 sequence: CASARTGLFNEQFF. The CDR3 DNA sequence: TGTGCCAGCGCGAGGACAGGCCTTTTCAATGAGCAGTTCTTC.

In its sample, this clonotype was seen a few times. The junction shows a germline mismatch at one end, possibly a read error. The chain links TRBV10-3 to TRBJ2-7; no reliable D call. The V gene's germline CDR1 is ENHRY and CDR2 SYGVKD. This CDR3 contains 12 residues. The CDR3, as DNA: TGTGCCACCAGTCCGAATTCCTACGAGCAGTACTTC. Its translation is CATSPNSYEQYF.

This clonotype was seen a few times. V is TRBV28 and J is TRBJ2-4; no clear D gene. CDR1 and CDR2 from the germline V gene are MDHEN and SYDVKM. The CDR3 contains 15 residues. Trimming pared 5 bases from V and 0 bases from J, leaving 11 bases between. The CDR3 sequence is CASSPRALAKNIQYF. The CDR3 bases are TGTGCCAGCAGTCCCCGGGCCTTAGCCAAAAACATTCAGTACTTC.

This clonotype was counted a few times. The gene calls are TRBV20-1 and TRBJ2-1; TRBD2 matches at 13 bases. Germline CDR1 and CDR2: DFQATT and SNEGSKA (reference sequence). The CDR3 has 15 amino acids. Trimming at V came to 6 bases and at J to 8 bases, leaving 10 bases not matched to a gene. The CDR3 protein is CSARDAGLAGYEQFF. The CDR3 DNA follows: TGCAGTGCCAGGGACGCGGGACTAGCGGGATATGAGCAGTTCTTC.

The chain combines TRBV6-5 with TRBJ2-2; unclear D gene. Germline loops: CDR1 MNHEY, CDR2 SVGAGI. Trimming cost V 5 bases and J 7 bases, with 8 bases left between them. This CDR3 has 12 residues. The CDR3 DNA reads TGTGCCAGCAGTGACGGATACGGGGAGCTGTTTTTT. It translates to CASSDGYGELFF.

This clonotype was seen once. The junction does not match germline at one end; this may be a read error. This chain connects TRBV24-1 to TRBJ2-3, with 9 bases fitting TRBD2. CDR1 is KGHDR, CDR2 SFDVKD, per germline. This CDR3 contains 18 residues. The CDR3 coding sequence is TGTGCTACCAGTGATCCTGAAGTAGCGGGAGCCTACACAGATACGCAGTATTTT. Amino acids: CATSDPEVAGAYTDTQYF.

The table lists this clonotype with a few counts. The rearrangement joins TRBV20-1 to TRBJ2-4, with D tentatively TRBD1 or TRBD2 (6 bases each). Trimming cost V 1 base and J 6 bases, with 10 bases left between them. CDR1 and CDR2 (germline): DFQATT, SNEGSKA (reference sequence). CDR3 length equals 13 residues. The CDR3 is CSARVTGANIQYF. The CDR3 DNA is TGCAGTGCTAGAGTTACGGGGGCAAACATTCAGTACTTC.

This CDR3 reads CASTQLAGAHEQYF. The CDR3, as DNA: TGTGCCAGCACCCAACTAGCGGGAGCCCACGAGCAGTACTTC. The rearrangement links TRBV27 to TRBJ2-7; TRBD2 agrees at 11 bases. Germline CDR1 is MNHEY and CDR2 is SMNVEV (reference sequence). The trim removed 7 bases at V and 5 bases at J, leaving 7 bases unmatched. The CDR3 is made up of 14 amino acids.

The chain links TRBV12-3 or TRBV12-4 to TRBJ1-2; 8 nucleotides match TRBD1. The CDR3 extends over 16 amino acids. V lost 6 bases, J lost 4 bases, and 13 bases stayed unmatched. Written as DNA, the CDR3 is TGTGCCAGCAGCCAACAGACAGGGGCTTATCTCTATGGCTACACCTTC. It encodes CASSQQTGAYLYGYTF.

The chain has TRBV6-2 or TRBV6-3 and TRBJ2-5, with D unresolved. The CDR3 is 13 amino acids. The V end was cut by 7 bases, the J end by 11 bases, with 20 bases between. From germline, CDR1 is MNHEY and CDR2 SVGEGT. The CDR3 DNA reads as TGTGCCAGCAATCTACAGATCGCCTACGGGCAGTACTTC. Amino acids: CASNLQIAYGQYF.

The V gene is TRBV18, the J gene TRBJ2-5, with TRBD1 as a possible D gene (6 bases). The DNA end is a closer match to TRBJ2-7, so the J assignment may be wrong. CDR1 is KGHSH and CDR2 is LQKENI in the germline V gene. This CDR3 is 15 amino acids long. The CDR3 nucleotides are TGTGCCAGCTCACCAACTGCAGGGGAAGCCTACGAGCAGTACTTC. Its translation is CASSPTAGEAYEQYF.

About this clonotype: A much larger clone lies a single base off, so this may be a read error. The V and J genes are TRBV29-1 and TRBJ2-3; D is unclear. V was cut by 8 bases and J by 5 bases, with 17 bases left in between. CDR3 length equals 13 residues. The germline gives CDR1 SQVTM, CDR2 ANQGSEA. The CDR3, as DNA: TGCAGCACCGACGGCGGTACCATAGATACGCAGTATTTT. Residues: CSTDGGTIDTQYF.

CDR3 nucleotide sequence: TGTGCCAGCAGCACCTCAAGCGGGACACCCTACGAGCAGTACTTC. Translated, it gives CASSTSSGTPYEQYF. V usage is TRBV7-9 and J usage is TRBJ2-7; TRBD2 is a possible D gene (7 bases). V gave up 5 bases and J gave up 2 bases, with 16 bases separating them. The germline gives CDR1 SEHNR, CDR2 FQNEAQ (reference sequence). There are 15 residues in the CDR3.

The J gene is TRBJ2-1, the V gene TRBV20-1; D may match TRBD1 or TRBD2 (5 bases each). Germline V lookup: CDR1 DFQATT, CDR2 SNEGSKA (reference sequence). With 3 bases removed from V and 12 bases from J, the gap between germline ends came to 21 bases. CDR3 length: 14 amino acids. In DNA, the CDR3 is TGCAGTGCTAGTTCGCAGGGATCAGGAGGAGGGCAGTTCTTC. Translating it yields CSASSQGSGGGQFF.

This CDR3 is CASSYEGAQNTEAFF. As DNA, the CDR3 is TGTGCCAGCAGTTATGAGGGGGCCCAGAACACTGAAGCTTTCTTT. The chain couples TRBV6-6 to TRBJ1-1, with TRBD1 matching over 7 bases. This CDR3 has 15 amino acids. CDR1 is MNHNY, CDR2 SVGAGI, per germline (reference sequence). The J segment lost 1 base and the V segment lost 3 bases, leaving 5 bases of the junction unmatched.

This clonotype was seen a handful of times. This chain joins TRBV20-1 and TRBJ2-4, with D possibly being TRBD1 (5 bases). The J call may be in error: the DNA end matches TRBJ2-5 better. Germline CDR1 reads DFQATT; CDR2 reads SNEGSKA (reference sequence). This CDR3 is 11 amino acids long. The CDR3 is CSAKGVETQYF. In nucleotides, the CDR3 is TGCAGTGCTAAAGGGGTGGAGACCCAGTACTTC.

The chain employs TRBV10-3 and TRBJ2-7, with 10 bases fitting TRBD2. Trimming removed 10 bases from V and 7 bases from J; junction bases left unmatched: 10. The CDR3 totals 13 residues. Germline V gene sequence: CDR1 ENHRY, CDR2 SYGVKD. The CDR3: CATSLAGEGEQYF. CDR3 in DNA: TGTGCCACGAGTCTAGCGGGAGAGGGGGAGCAGTACTTC.

This clonotype was seen only a few times. The chain uses TRBV2 and TRBJ2-3, with D unresolved. CDR3 length: 13 amino acids. CDR1 is SNHLY, CDR2 FYNNEI, per germline. Deletions cut 4 bases from V and 5 bases from J, with 10 bases between. The CDR3 coding sequence is TGTGCCAGCAGTGGGTGGTCTGGAGATACGCAGTATTTT. This encodes CASSGWSGDTQYF.

The sample holds a few counts of this clonotype. The chain combines TRBV11-1 with TRBJ2-1, with 7 bases lining up with TRBD1. With V trimmed by 5 bases and J by 2 bases, 6 bases remained unmatched. The CDR3 contains 15 residues. Germline lookup yields CDR1 SGHAT and CDR2 FQDESV (reference sequence). CDR3 in amino acids: CASSQTGTAYNEQFF. In DNA, the CDR3 is TGTGCCAGCAGCCAAACCGGGACAGCCTACAATGAGCAGTTCTTC.

This clonotype has more than one count but fewer than ten. The chain joins TRBV6-2 or TRBV6-3 to TRBJ2-3; the match to TRBD1 covers 9 bases. Trimming removed 6 bases from V and 5 bases from J; junction bases left unmatched: 3. The CDR3 consists of 13 residues. The germline gives CDR1 MNHEY, CDR2 SVGEGT. The CDR3 here is CASRGQGGDTQYF. The CDR3, as DNA: TGTGCCAGCAGGGGACAGGGAGGAGATACGCAGTATTTT.